The present T cell receptor beta chain was sequenced within a study of human versus mouse CDR3 diversity and MHC coevolution. Regarding the study as a whole: Human T cells were selected on over five MHC II alleles. Among all groups, most of the three human donors showed least clonal inequality.

TCRdb's table, derived via immunoSEQ multiplex PCR, lists solely in-frame clones and lacks some. The profile shows some 82,000 clones, around 93% of them singletons. CDR1 LNHDA and CDR2 SQIVND come from the germline V gene (reference sequence). The CDR3 is made up of 14 amino acids. The ends lost 6 bases at V and 8 bases at J; junction bases unmatched: 8. About this clone: Antigen: not known.

Sequencing input: naive CD4+ T cells from blood. Indicated subset: CD45RO-negative CD62L-positive naive CD4 T cells. The genes are TRBV19 and TRBJ1-4, with 8 bases matching TRBD1. The receptor was isolated from a person aged 30 to 69 in good health. DNA of the CDR3: TGTGCCAGTAGCCGGACAGGGATTGAGGAAAAACTGTTTTTT. Amino acids: CASSRTGIEEKLFF.